The 13 T cell receptor beta chains reported below all come from one sample, sequenced in a study of blood T cell repertoires in COVID-19. TCRdb keeps only in-frame clones here, not all; method: immunoSEQ multiplex PCR. The table has hundreds of thousands of clones, 70% to 90% seen once. The sequencing input was PBMCs or T cells enriched from blood (not recorded which). Receptors originate from a man aged 25-45 years who had recovered from COVID-19.

The chain employs TRBV12-5 and TRBJ2-1; 10 bases map to TRBD2. In germline, CDR1 is LGHNT, CDR2 FRNRAP. This CDR3 has 15 residues. With V trimmed by 4 bases and J by 9 bases, 9 bases remained unmatched. The CDR3 loop is CASGWEAGGPVEQFF. The CDR3 nucleotides are TGTGCTAGTGGTTGGGAAGCGGGGGGGCCGGTTGAGCAGTTCTTC.

This clone turned up a few times. The chain recombines TRBV9 with TRBJ2-7; 11 bases fit TRBD1. Per the germline V gene, CDR1 is SGDLS and CDR2 is YYNGEE. The CDR3 runs 15 residues. V lost 3 bases and J lost 3; bases outside the gene matches: 5. The CDR3: CASSGGQGASYEQYF. CDR3 nucleotide sequence: TGTGCCAGCAGCGGCGGACAGGGGGCGAGCTACGAGCAGTACTTC.

The V gene is TRBV7-8, the J gene TRBJ1-5; maybe TRBD1 (5 bases). This CDR3 has 12 amino acids. Trimming took off 3 bases at V and 7 bases at J, with 7 bases between the two ends. Germline V lookup: CDR1 SGHVS, CDR2 FQNEAQ. CDR3 coding DNA: TGTGCCAGCAGCTTCGGGGGGCAGCCCCAGCATTTT. It translates to CASSFGGQPQHF. Full variable domain (missing parts from reference TRBV7-8 and TRBJ1-5): GAGVSQSPRYKVAKRGQDVALRCDPISGHVSLFWYQQALGQGPEFLTYFQNEAQLDKSGLPSDRFFAERPEGSVSTLKIQRTQQEDSAVYLCASSFGGQPQHFGDGTRLSIL.

A single count supports this clone. The chain couples TRBV29-1 to TRBJ1-5, with D possibly matching TRBD1 (6 bases). Germline CDR1 is SQVTM and CDR2 is ANQGSEA. V was pared by 2 bases and J by 0 bases, with 14 bases between. The CDR3 is 16 amino acids. The DNA of the CDR3 is TGCAGCGTTGAATCAGGGGCTTCCTATAGCAATCAGCCCCAGCATTTT. Translation gives CSVESGASYSNQPQHF.

The chain joins TRBV28 to TRBJ1-2; D perhaps matches TRBD1 (6 bases). Germline loops: CDR1 MDHEN, CDR2 SYDVKM. V was clipped by 4 bases and J by 3 bases, with 12 bases between them. The CDR3 has 14 residues. The CDR3 spells CASSSPGGDYGYTF. CDR3 bases: TGTGCCAGCAGTTCCCCGGGGGGCGACTATGGCTACACCTTC.

The CDR3 sequence: CASSRGDAWPGEEQYF. The DNA for the CDR3 is TGTGCCAGCAGCCGGGGGGACGCCTGGCCGGGGGAAGAGCAGTACTTC. This chain links TRBV3-1 (or the pseudogene TRBV3-2) with TRBJ2-7; perhaps TRBD2 as D (6 bases). The CDR3 extends over 16 amino acids. In germline, CDR1 is LGHDT, CDR2 YNNKEL (reference sequence). The V and J ends lost 4 bases and 7 bases respectively, with 23 bases between them.

The chain is built from TRBV20-1 and TRBJ2-3; TRBD2 aligns across 8 bases. The CDR3 is 14 residues long. CDR1 and CDR2 (germline): DFQATT, SNEGSKA (reference sequence). V trimming: 3 bases; J trimming: 5 bases; junction bases outside the gene matches: 7. CDR3 in DNA: TGCAGTGCTAGTAATAGCGGGAACGGAGATACGCAGTATTTT. Translated: CSASNSGNGDTQYF.

V is TRBV5-5 and J is TRBJ1-2; 9 bases map to TRBD1. Trimming removed 4 bases from V and 8 bases from J; junction bases left unmatched: 9. Germline V gene lookup returns CDR1 SGHKS and CDR2 YYEKEE (reference sequence). CDR3 size: 14 residues. The CDR3 DNA is TGTGCCAGCAGCCGTGGGGACAGGGCCAGGGGCTACACCTTC. Amino acid sequence: CASSRGDRARGYTF. Full variable domain (outside the CDR3, taken from reference TRBV5-5 and TRBJ1-2): DAGVTQSPTHLIKTRGQQVTLRCSPISGHKSVSWYQQVLGQGPQFIFQYYEKEERGRGNFPDRFSARQFPNYSSELNVNALLLGDSALYLCASSRGDRARGYTFGSGTRLTVV.

The chain carries TRBV2 and TRBJ1-2; 7 bases are a match to TRBD1. V lost 7 bases and J lost 0; bases outside the gene matches: 5. The CDR3 covers 14 residues. Germline CDR1 is SNHLY and CDR2 is FYNNEI. CDR3 region: CASNGQASNYGYTF. The CDR3 DNA is TGTGCCAGCAATGGACAGGCCTCTAACTATGGCTACACCTTC.

V gene TRBV18 combines with J gene TRBJ1-2; 10 bases map to TRBD1. Germline V gene data show CDR1 as KGHSH and CDR2 as LQKENI. CDR3 length equals 16 residues. Trimming took 3 bases from V and 4 from J; bases not matched to a gene: 8. The CDR3 sequence: CASSPSTGGSGYGYTF. The CDR3 nucleotides read TGTGCCAGCTCACCCTCGACAGGGGGCTCAGGCTATGGCTACACCTTC.

The rearrangement uses TRBV19 and TRBJ1-2, with a tentative D call TRBD1 (6 bases). Trimming left V 5 bases short and J 8 bases short, with 12 bases between. The germline V gene has CDR1 LNHDA and CDR2 SQIVND (reference sequence). This CDR3 region has 12 residues. CDR3 residues: CASSLTGLGYTF. CDR3 bases: TGTGCCAGTAGTCTCACAGGGTTGGGCTACACCTTC.

V and J are TRBV6-5 and TRBJ1-2, with D possibly matching TRBD1 (5 bases). Germline-derived CDR1 and CDR2 are MNHEY and SVGAGI. V was clipped by 4 bases and J by 3 bases, with 15 bases between them. The CDR3 sequence is 15 residues long. The CDR3 bases are TGTGCCAGCAGTTCCCGAGCAGGGATAGACTATGGCTACACCTTC. This codes for CASSSRAGIDYGYTF.

This clone was recorded at least ten times. The chain joins TRBV19 to TRBJ2-5; 9 nucleotides line up with TRBD1. From germline, CDR1 is LNHDA and CDR2 SQIVND (reference sequence). V gave up 6 bases and J gave up 4 bases; unmatched junction bases: 3. The CDR3 consists of 13 residues. The CDR3 loop reads CASSDRGGETQYF. For the CDR3, the DNA is TGTGCCAGTAGCGACAGGGGGGGAGAGACCCAGTACTTC.